The source of this T cell receptor (beta chain) is a study of chemoradiotherapy in HPV16-positive cancers (dated by TCRdb to between 2021 and 2024). General notes on the study: Functional T-cell assays on cells from a couple of HPV16-positive patients defined candidate HPV-specific T-cell clones and common TCR motifs. The study asked whether T-cell immunity to the HPV oncoproteins E6 and E7 changes during chemoradiotherapy and whether this immunity affects survival. TCR repertoires from 86 patients with HPV-related cancers were then used to track the candidate HPV-specific TCRs and motifs.

Because repertoires were sampled repeatedly during chemoradiotherapy, clonal expansion in the tumor microenvironment could be followed. Preparation of the library involved the immunoSEQ multiplex PCR assay. TCRdb holds this immuneACCESS table with in-frame rearrangements only. Some clones are missing; in checked studies, unresolved V genes explain under half, and the rest has no known cause. The sample yields about 8,800 clones; roughly 71% were counted once. 10% of the sample is in the top ten clones. The paper's findings and limits, for the study overall: In HPV16-positive patients, expansion of HPV-responsive T cells during chemoradiotherapy was associated with improved recurrence-free survival. Only a couple of HPV16-positive patients were used to derive the functional definition of HPV-specific T cells, and the survival association was reported for HPV16-positive patients. Expansion of candidate HPV-specific clones and E7-related TCR motifs was observed in the tumor microenvironment during treatment, whereas no such expansion was observed for non-HPV-specific T cells.

The table lists this clone with a few counts. The clone's antigen remains unknown. Base qualities were left out, and no much larger clone turns up one base away. The CDR3, from cysteine to phenylalanine, totals 13 residues. Left in the record is the CDR3 DNA by itself, 39 bases read in frame from the first base. According to the germline V gene, CDR1 reads SGHRS and CDR2 reads YFSETQ. Relative to germline, V is missing 4 bases and J is missing 3 bases, with 3 bases of the junction outside any gene match. Sequences were derived from tumor tissue, sampled from a patient who underwent chemoradiotherapy. The chain is assembled from TRBV5-1 and TRBJ1-1, and TRBD1 aligns with 7 junction nucleotides. This clonotype was obtained from a human donor with HPV-associated anogenital cancer. The CDR3 protein sequence reads: CASSQQGDTEAFF. The DNA reads TGCGCCAGCAGCCAGCAGGGGGACACTGAAGCTTTCTTT.